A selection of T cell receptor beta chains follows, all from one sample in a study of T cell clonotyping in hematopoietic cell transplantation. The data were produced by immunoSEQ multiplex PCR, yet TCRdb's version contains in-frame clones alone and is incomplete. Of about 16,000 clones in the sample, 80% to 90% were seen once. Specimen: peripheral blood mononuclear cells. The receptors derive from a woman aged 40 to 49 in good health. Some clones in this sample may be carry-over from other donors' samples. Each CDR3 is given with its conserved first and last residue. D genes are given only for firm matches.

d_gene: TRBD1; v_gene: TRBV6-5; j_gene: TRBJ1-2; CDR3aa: CASSTQTGTIYGYTF; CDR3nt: TGTGCCAGCAGCACTCAGACAGGGACGATTTATGGCTACACCTTC
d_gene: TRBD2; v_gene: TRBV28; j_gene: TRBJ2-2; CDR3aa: CASSLWTSGVTGELFF; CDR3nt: TGTGCCAGCAGTTTATGGACTAGCGGGGTAACCGGGGAGCTGTTTTTT
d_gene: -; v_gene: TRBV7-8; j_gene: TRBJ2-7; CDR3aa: CASSSSDVGGTSSYEQYF; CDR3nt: TGTGCCAGCAGCTCGAGCGACGTGGGCGGGACCAGCTCCTACGAGCAGTACTTC
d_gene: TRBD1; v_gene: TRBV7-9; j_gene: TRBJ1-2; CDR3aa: CASSLTRRGNYGYTF; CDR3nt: TGTGCCAGCAGCCTGACCCGCAGGGGGAACTATGGCTACACCTTC
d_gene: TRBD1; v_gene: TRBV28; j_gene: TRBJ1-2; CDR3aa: CASRRTGTNYGYTF; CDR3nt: TGTGCCAGCAGGCGGACAGGAACTAACTATGGCTACACCTTC
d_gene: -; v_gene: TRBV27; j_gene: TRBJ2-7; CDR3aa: CASSLFKGYEQYF; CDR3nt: TGTGCCAGCAGTTTATTTAAAGGCTACGAGCAGTACTTC
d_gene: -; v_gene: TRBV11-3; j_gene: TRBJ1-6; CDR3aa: CASSLDQDGDSPLHF; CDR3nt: TGTGCCAGCAGCTTAGATCAGGACGGAGATTCACCCCTCCACTTT
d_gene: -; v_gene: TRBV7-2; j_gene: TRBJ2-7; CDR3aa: CASSLAPAGSSYEQYF; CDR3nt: TGTGCCAGCAGCTTAGCCCCTGCGGGAAGCTCCTACGAGCAGTACTTC
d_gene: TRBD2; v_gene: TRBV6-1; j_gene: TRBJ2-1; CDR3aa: CASTERLAGSNEQFF; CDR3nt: TGTGCCAGCACAGAAAGACTAGCGGGATCCAATGAGCAGTTCTTC
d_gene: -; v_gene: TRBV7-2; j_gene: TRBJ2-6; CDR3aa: CASSLAGSGANVLTF; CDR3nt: TGTGCCAGCAGCTTAGCCGGATCTGGGGCCAACGTCCTGACTTTC
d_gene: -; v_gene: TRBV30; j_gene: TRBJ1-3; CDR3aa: CAWSALLGQSGNTIYF; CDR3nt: TGTGCCTGGAGTGCACTACTTGGACAGTCTGGAAACACCATATATTTT
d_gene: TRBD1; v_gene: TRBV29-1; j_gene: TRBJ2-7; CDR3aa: CSVARDREDEQYF; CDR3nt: TGCAGCGTTGCTCGGGACAGGGAGGACGAGCAGTACTTC
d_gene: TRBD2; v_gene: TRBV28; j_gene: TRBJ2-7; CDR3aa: CASSSPSGDLYEQYF; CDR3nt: TGTGCCAGCAGTTCCCCTAGCGGGGACCTCTACGAGCAGTACTTC
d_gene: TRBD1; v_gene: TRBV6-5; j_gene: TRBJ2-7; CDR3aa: CASSRGQAYEQYF; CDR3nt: TGTGCCAGCAGCCGCGGACAGGCCTACGAGCAGTACTTC
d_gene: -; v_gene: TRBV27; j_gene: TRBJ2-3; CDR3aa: CASSLSGGADTQYF; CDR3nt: TGTGCCAGCAGTTTATCGGGGGGAGCAGATACGCAGTATTTT